These T cell receptor beta chains were read from a single sample in a study of shared clonotypes between healthy human individuals. Profiling relied on immunoSEQ multiplex PCR, and the TCRdb table lists in-frame clones only, not all of them. The top ten clones hold roughly 0.15% of a sample with about 2.4 million clones, around 94% of them seen once. The sequencing input was naive CD4+ T cells sorted from blood. The receptors originated from a man aged 18 to 30 in good health. The CDR3 runs from the conserved cysteine through the conserved F or W. Fields, in order: CDR3 length, clone size, V gene, D gene, J gene, CDR3 DNA, CDR3 protein. The D gene is left open where the match is weak. Clone size, where shown, is once, few, many, or a class for clones that have expanded.

cdr3_length: 14
clone_size: few
v_call: TRBV6-1
d_call: TRBD1
j_call: TRBJ1-4
cdr3_nt: TGTGCCAGCAGTGAACCGGGACAGGGAGAAAAACTGTTTTTT
cdr3_aa: CASSEPGQGEKLFF

cdr3_length: 13
clone_size: -
v_call: TRBV28
d_call: -
j_call: TRBJ2-7
cdr3_nt: TGTGCCAGCAGTTTACTAGTTAACTACGAGCAGTACTTC
cdr3_aa: CASSLLVNYEQYF

cdr3_length: 11
clone_size: -
v_call: TRBV20-1
d_call: -
j_call: TRBJ1-1
cdr3_nt: TGCAGTGCTAGTCGTCAGACTGAAGCTTTCTTT
cdr3_aa: CSASRQTEAFF

cdr3_length: 13
clone_size: -
v_call: TRBV30
d_call: -
j_call: TRBJ1-2
cdr3_nt: TGTGCCTGGAGTGAGGGACTTGGGGAAGGCTACACCTTC
cdr3_aa: CAWSEGLGEGYTF

cdr3_length: 15
clone_size: -
v_call: TRBV11-2
d_call: -
j_call: TRBJ2-7
cdr3_nt: TGTGCCAGCAGCTTAGTTGGCGGTTCCCCCTACGAGCAGTACTTC
cdr3_aa: CASSLVGGSPYEQYF

cdr3_length: 14
clone_size: -
v_call: TRBV7-2
d_call: -
j_call: TRBJ2-7
cdr3_nt: TGTGCCAGCAGCTCCTATCGGGGCCAGTACGAGCAGTACTTC
cdr3_aa: CASSSYRGQYEQYF

cdr3_length: 15
clone_size: -
v_call: TRBV4-3
d_call: -
j_call: TRBJ2-3
cdr3_nt: TGCGCCAGCAGTAGACTAGGAGGGGGCACAGATACGCAGTATTTT
cdr3_aa: CASSRLGGGTDTQYF

cdr3_length: 16
clone_size: -
v_call: TRBV5-3
d_call: TRBD2
j_call: TRBJ2-7
cdr3_nt: TGTGCCAGAAGCTCGACTAGCGGGAGGGAGGGCGGTGAGCAGTACTTC
cdr3_aa: CARSSTSGREGGEQYF

cdr3_length: 13
clone_size: -
v_call: TRBV10-3
d_call: TRBD2
j_call: TRBJ2-7
cdr3_nt: TGTGCCATTGGGCAGACTAGCCGGCAAGAGCAGTACTTC
cdr3_aa: CAIGQTSRQEQYF

cdr3_length: 13
clone_size: -
v_call: TRBV25-1
d_call: -
j_call: TRBJ1-2
cdr3_nt: TGTGCCAGCAGTGACCCGGGGGACCTTGGCTACACCTTC
cdr3_aa: CASSDPGDLGYTF

cdr3_length: 15
clone_size: -
v_call: TRBV5-1
d_call: TRBD2
j_call: TRBJ2-7
cdr3_nt: TGCGCCAGCAGCTTGGGAGGGACTAGCGGCTACGAGCAGTACTTC
cdr3_aa: CASSLGGTSGYEQYF

cdr3_length: 14
clone_size: -
v_call: TRBV19
d_call: -
j_call: TRBJ1-2
cdr3_nt: TGTGCCAGTACAATGGAGTCGCAGATCTATGGCTACACCTTC
cdr3_aa: CASTMESQIYGYTF

cdr3_length: 13
clone_size: -
v_call: TRBV28
d_call: -
j_call: TRBJ1-2
cdr3_nt: TGTGCCTCCTCGGGGGGGTTCGGTGGTGGCTACACCTTC
cdr3_aa: CASSGGFGGGYTF

cdr3_length: 12
clone_size: -
v_call: TRBV30
d_call: TRBD1
j_call: TRBJ1-1
cdr3_nt: TGTGCCTGGGACCAGGGGGATACTGAAGCTTTCTTT
cdr3_aa: CAWDQGDTEAFF

cdr3_length: 15
clone_size: -
v_call: TRBV6-5
d_call: TRBD1
j_call: TRBJ2-7
cdr3_nt: TGTGCCAGCAGTAATCTCGGGACAGCAGGTTCCGAGCAGTACTTC
cdr3_aa: CASSNLGTAGSEQYF

cdr3_length: 15
clone_size: -
v_call: TRBV6-5
d_call: -
j_call: TRBJ1-4
cdr3_nt: TGTGCCAGCAGTTACTCGGCAGGGGCGGGTGAAAAACTGTTTTTT
cdr3_aa: CASSYSAGAGEKLFF

cdr3_length: 15
clone_size: -
v_call: TRBV7-9
d_call: -
j_call: TRBJ1-1
cdr3_nt: TGTGCCAGCAGCCCCGGACGGGACCCGAACACTGAAGCTTTCTTT
cdr3_aa: CASSPGRDPNTEAFF

cdr3_length: 11
clone_size: few
v_call: TRBV6-5
d_call: -
j_call: TRBJ2-7
cdr3_nt: TGTGCCAGCAGTTACGGGGACGAGCAGTACTTC
cdr3_aa: CASSYGDEQYF

cdr3_length: 14
clone_size: -
v_call: TRBV2
d_call: TRBD2
j_call: TRBJ2-1
cdr3_nt: TGTGCCAGCCGAGTCGCGGGAGTGTTCAATGAGCAGTTCTTC
cdr3_aa: CASRVAGVFNEQFF

cdr3_length: 17
clone_size: -
v_call: TRBV4-3
d_call: -
j_call: TRBJ1-5
cdr3_nt: TGCGCCAGCAGCCAAGAGGTGGCAGAAGGAAGCAATCAGCCCCAGCATTTT
cdr3_aa: CASSQEVAEGSNQPQHF

cdr3_length: 18
clone_size: once
v_call: TRBV5-1
d_call: TRBD2
j_call: TRBJ2-3
cdr3_nt: TGCGCCAGCAGCTTGACTAGCGGGAGGGCCCTGGGCACAGATACGCAGTATTTT
cdr3_aa: CASSLTSGRALGTDTQYF

cdr3_length: 15
clone_size: -
v_call: TRBV6-1
d_call: -
j_call: TRBJ2-6
cdr3_nt: TGTGCCAGCAGGGCAGGCAGCTCTGGGGCCAACGTCCTGACTTTC
cdr3_aa: CASRAGSSGANVLTF

cdr3_length: 15
clone_size: -
v_call: TRBV5-4
d_call: -
j_call: TRBJ2-7
cdr3_nt: TGTGCCAGCAGTCCCGACCAAACTACGTCCTACGAGCAGTACTTC
cdr3_aa: CASSPDQTTSYEQYF

cdr3_length: 14
clone_size: -
v_call: TRBV6-5
d_call: -
j_call: TRBJ1-1
cdr3_nt: TGTGCCAGCAGTTACTCTTGGACTGATTCTGAAGCTTTCTTT
cdr3_aa: CASSYSWTDSEAFF

cdr3_length: 15
clone_size: -
v_call: TRBV6-5
d_call: -
j_call: TRBJ2-7
cdr3_nt: TGTGCCACCACGACCAACGGGGTCTCGTCGACCGAGCAGTACTTC
cdr3_aa: CATTTNGVSSTEQYF

cdr3_length: 13
clone_size: -
v_call: TRBV6-6
d_call: -
j_call: TRBJ1-1
cdr3_nt: TGTGCCAGCAATCAACGGGAACTACATGAAGCTTTCTTT
cdr3_aa: CASNQRELHEAFF

cdr3_length: 15
clone_size: -
v_call: TRBV10-2
d_call: -
j_call: TRBJ2-5
cdr3_nt: TGCGCCAGCATAGGGGAAAGCCCAGGCCCAGAGACCCAGTACTTC
cdr3_aa: CASIGESPGPETQYF

cdr3_length: 15
clone_size: -
v_call: TRBV11-2
d_call: -
j_call: TRBJ2-5
cdr3_nt: TGTGCCAGCAGCTTAGGATACGCCCTGAGGGAGACCCAGTACTTC
cdr3_aa: CASSLGYALRETQYF

cdr3_length: 15
clone_size: -
v_call: TRBV2
d_call: -
j_call: TRBJ2-4
cdr3_nt: TGTGCCAGCACCGACGGACTACCAGCCAAAAACATTCAGTACTTC
cdr3_aa: CASTDGLPAKNIQYF

cdr3_length: 15
clone_size: -
v_call: TRBV2
d_call: -
j_call: TRBJ1-5
cdr3_nt: TGTGCCAGCAGTGCTCGAGATGGGGGCGGTCAGCCCCAGCATTTT
cdr3_aa: CASSARDGGGQPQHF

cdr3_length: 13
clone_size: -
v_call: TRBV6-1
d_call: -
j_call: TRBJ1-1
cdr3_nt: TGTGCCAGCAGGGTCAGTATGAACACTGAAGCTTTCTTT
cdr3_aa: CASRVSMNTEAFF

cdr3_length: 15
clone_size: -
v_call: TRBV6-6
d_call: TRBD1
j_call: TRBJ2-7
cdr3_nt: TGTGCCAGCAGTTACCGAGGACAGGGGTTTGACGAGCAGTACTTC
cdr3_aa: CASSYRGQGFDEQYF

cdr3_length: 15
clone_size: once
v_call: TRBV9
d_call: -
j_call: TRBJ1-5
cdr3_nt: TGTGCCAGCAGCGTAGGAGACAGAAGCAATCAGCCCCAGCATTTT
cdr3_aa: CASSVGDRSNQPQHF

cdr3_length: 14
clone_size: -
v_call: TRBV6-5
d_call: -
j_call: TRBJ1-2
cdr3_nt: TGTGCCAGCTACACTCTCAGGGGCGCCTATGGCTACACCTTC
cdr3_aa: CASYTLRGAYGYTF

cdr3_length: 14
clone_size: -
v_call: TRBV9
d_call: TRBD1
j_call: TRBJ2-5
cdr3_nt: TGTGCCAGCAGCACCCGGACAGGGCTAGAGACCCAGTACTTC
cdr3_aa: CASSTRTGLETQYF

cdr3_length: 12
clone_size: -
v_call: TRBV30
d_call: TRBD1
j_call: TRBJ1-1
cdr3_nt: TGTGCCTGGGGAACAGGGGACACTGAAGCTTTCTTT
cdr3_aa: CAWGTGDTEAFF

cdr3_length: 14
clone_size: -
v_call: TRBV6-5
d_call: -
j_call: TRBJ2-5
cdr3_nt: TGTGCCAGCAGTTTGACAGGTCACCAAGAGACCCAGTACTTC
cdr3_aa: CASSLTGHQETQYF

cdr3_length: 17
clone_size: -
v_call: TRBV4-1
d_call: -
j_call: TRBJ1-3
cdr3_nt: TGCGCCAGCAGCCAAACGTCCGGGGGGGTGAGTGGAAACACCATATATTTT
cdr3_aa: CASSQTSGGVSGNTIYF

cdr3_length: 14
clone_size: -
v_call: TRBV30
d_call: -
j_call: TRBJ1-5
cdr3_nt: TGTGCCTGGAGTGTACTAGGCGGCAATCAGCCCCAGCATTTT
cdr3_aa: CAWSVLGGNQPQHF

cdr3_length: 15
clone_size: -
v_call: TRBV6-1
d_call: -
j_call: TRBJ2-7
cdr3_nt: TGTGCCAGCAGTGAAGCGTGGCGTTTTACCTACGAGCAGTACTTC
cdr3_aa: CASSEAWRFTYEQYF

cdr3_length: 13
clone_size: -
v_call: TRBV5-1
d_call: -
j_call: TRBJ2-5
cdr3_nt: TGCGCCAGCAGCTCCGGGGGCACGGACACCCAGTACTTC
cdr3_aa: CASSSGGTDTQYF

cdr3_length: 14
clone_size: -
v_call: TRBV19
d_call: -
j_call: TRBJ2-7
cdr3_nt: TGTGCCAGTAGTCGACAGACTCCCTCCTACGAGCAGTACTTC
cdr3_aa: CASSRQTPSYEQYF

cdr3_length: 11
clone_size: -
v_call: TRBV21-1
d_call: -
j_call: TRBJ2-7
cdr3_nt: TGTGCCAGCAGCGGCAGGGATGAGCAGTACTTC
cdr3_aa: CASSGRDEQYF

cdr3_length: 16
clone_size: -
v_call: TRBV7-3
d_call: -
j_call: TRBJ2-1
cdr3_nt: TGTGCCAGCAGCTTAAGGGGCGGGGAGTCCTACAATGAGCAGTTCTTC
cdr3_aa: CASSLRGGESYNEQFF